This T cell receptor (beta chain) was captured in a study of cytomegalovirus exposure and HLA in healthy donors. General study findings and limits: Of the V segments, some could not be distinguished, including TRBV6-2 and TRBV6-3, and were excluded.

PCR involved 60 Vbeta and 13 Jbeta primers. Measured with immunoSEQ multiplex PCR; TCRdb has only the in-frame clones, and not every one. The sample has around 300,000 clones; about 75% are singletons. The V and J ends lost 0 bases and 2 bases respectively, with 9 bases between them. The CDR3 runs to 15 residues. Germline CDR1 reads MGHRA; CDR2 reads YSYEKL. About this clone: Its antigen remains unknown.

Sequencing was done on a sample of PBMCs. The rearrangement uses TRBV4-1 and TRBJ2-3, with unresolved D. The receptor was derived from a female donor in good health and CMV-seronegative. CDR3 nucleotide sequence: TGCGCCAGCAGCCAAGATTTGACAAACACAGATACGCAGTATTTT. Translation: CASSQDLTNTDTQYF.